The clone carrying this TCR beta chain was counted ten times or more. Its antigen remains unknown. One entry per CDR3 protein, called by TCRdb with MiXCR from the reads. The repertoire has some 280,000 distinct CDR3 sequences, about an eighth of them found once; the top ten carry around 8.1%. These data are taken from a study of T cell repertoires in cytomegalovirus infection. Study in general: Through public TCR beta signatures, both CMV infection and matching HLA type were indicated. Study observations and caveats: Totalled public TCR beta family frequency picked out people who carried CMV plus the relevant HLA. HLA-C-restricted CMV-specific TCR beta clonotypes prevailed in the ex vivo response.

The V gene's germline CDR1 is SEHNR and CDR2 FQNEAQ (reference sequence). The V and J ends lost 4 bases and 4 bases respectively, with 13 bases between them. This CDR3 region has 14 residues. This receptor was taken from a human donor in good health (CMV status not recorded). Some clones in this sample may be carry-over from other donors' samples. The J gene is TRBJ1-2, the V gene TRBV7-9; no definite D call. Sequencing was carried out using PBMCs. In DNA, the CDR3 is TGTGCCAGCAGCTCCCGTGAGGGCTCCTATGGCTACACCTTC. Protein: CASSSREGSYGYTF.